This T cell receptor beta chain is drawn from a study of shared clonotypes between healthy human individuals. On the study more broadly: A donor's plate count was three for CD4 naive and three for CD4 memory; CD8 naive had two and CD8 memory one. General study findings and limits: Roughly 5% of naive CD4 clonotypes were common to a few donors.

The data were produced by immunoSEQ multiplex PCR, yet TCRdb's version contains in-frame clones alone and is incomplete. This table has some 1 million clones, more than 65% appearing once. Trimming stripped 5 bases from V and 6 bases from J, with 19 bases between. The germline V gene encodes CDR1 MNHNS and CDR2 SASEGT. The CDR3 runs 15 residues. A few counts support this clone. Its cognate antigen is unknown. Material: memory CD4+ T cells sorted from blood. Subset defined: CD45RA-negative fraction. The origin of this receptor is a man younger than 35 in good health. This chain links TRBV6-1 with TRBJ1-1; D possibly corresponds to TRBD1 (5 bases). The CDR3 sequence: CASSFRGGIWAEAFF. The DNA for the CDR3 is TGTGCCAGCAGTTTTCGTGGGGGAATTTGGGCTGAAGCTTTCTTT.